These 23 T cell receptor beta chains share one sample of origin, sequenced in a study of blood T cell dynamics during melanoma immunotherapy. As for time point: pre-treatment baseline. TCRdb keeps only in-frame clones here, not all; method: immunoSEQ multiplex PCR. The table has about 10,000 clones, around four fifths seen once. The source was blood, collected from a patient treated with checkpoint blockade. The receptor source for this set is a human donor with melanoma.

This clone has a single count. The V gene is TRBV7-6, the J gene TRBJ1-3; D unresolved. The length of the CDR3 is 14 residues. Germline V CDR1 and CDR2: SGHVS, FNYEAQ. V gave up 3 bases and J gave up 0 bases, with 6 bases separating them. CDR3 in amino acids: CASSLTFSGNTIYF. For the CDR3, the DNA is TGTGCCAGCAGCTTGACTTTCTCTGGAAACACCATATATTTT.

The chain employs TRBV5-1 and TRBJ2-1; 7 nucleotides align to TRBD2. After removal of 4 bases from V and 7 bases from J, the junction contained 5 bases not matched to a gene. This CDR3 contains 13 residues. Per the germline V gene, CDR1 is SGHRS and CDR2 is YFSETQ. The CDR3 DNA reads TGCGCCAGCAGCCCGGGAGGCGATAATGAGCAGTTCTTC. Amino acids: CASSPGGDNEQFF.

This sequence joins TRBV6-1 and TRBJ2-7; 9 nucleotides match TRBD1. V gave up 10 bases and J gave up 3 bases; unmatched junction bases: 13. This CDR3 region has 15 residues. CDR1 is MNHNS and CDR2 is SASEGT in the germline V gene. This CDR3 is CAINAMTGGDYEQYF. CDR3 DNA: TGTGCCATCAACGCTATGACAGGGGGGGACTACGAGCAGTACTTC.

The V call is TRBV11-2, the J call TRBJ2-2, with 10 bases lining up with TRBD2. V gave up 1 base and J gave up 6 bases; unmatched junction bases: 8. The length of the CDR3 is 17 residues. CDR1 is SGHAT, CDR2 FQNNGV, per germline. CDR3 nucleotides: TGTGCCAGCAGCTTAGCCCCGGGACTAGCGCCTTCCGGGGAGCTGTTTTTT. Translated, it gives CASSLAPGLAPSGELFF.

V usage is TRBV19 and J usage is TRBJ1-2; TRBD1 matches at 8 bases. J was trimmed by 2 bases and V by 10 bases; bases with no gene match: 6. In germline, CDR1 is LNHDA, CDR2 SQIVND (reference sequence). The CDR3 is made up of 13 amino acids. DNA of the CDR3: TGTGCCACATCCAGACAGGGGAACTATGGCTACACCTTC. This translates into CATSRQGNYGYTF.

This clone occurred once. The V call is TRBV16, the J call TRBJ1-6; 9 bases fit TRBD1. The CDR3 has 14 amino acids. Germline values: CDR1 KGHSY, CDR2 FQNENV. V lost 3 bases and J lost 7; bases outside the gene matches: 1. DNA of the CDR3: TGTGCCAGCAGCCACGGGACAGGGAATTCACCCCTCCACTTT. It specifies CASSHGTGNSPLHF.

For the CDR3, the DNA is TGTGCCAGCAAACGGGATCTATACGAGCAGTACTTC. As protein: CASKRDLYEQYF. The chain employs TRBV6-1 and TRBJ2-7, with D possibly being TRBD2 (5 bases). The V and J ends lost 7 bases and 4 bases respectively, with 11 bases between them. CDR1 and CDR2 (germline): MNHNS, SASEGT. This CDR3 spans 12 amino acids.

The chain joins TRBV5-6 to TRBJ1-6; D not certain. V lost 2 bases and J lost 3, with 3 bases in between. There are 13 residues in the CDR3. Per germline, CDR1 SGHDT and CDR2 YYEEEE. The CDR3: CASSFGYNSPLHF. Here the CDR3 DNA reads TGTGCCAGCAGCTTCGGCTATAATTCACCCCTCCACTTT.

The chain carries TRBV6-5 and TRBJ1-1; 7 nucleotides match TRBD1. The CDR3 loop spans 13 amino acids. The germline V gene has CDR1 MNHEY and CDR2 SVGAGI. The V segment lost 5 bases and the J segment 5 bases; nucleotides outside the gene matches: 5. The CDR3 protein is CASSRTGATEAFF. CDR3 bases: TGTGCCAGCAGTCGGACAGGAGCGACTGAAGCTTTCTTT.

The chain recombines TRBV10-2 with TRBJ1-1, with a possible D match to TRBD1 (5 bases). The V gene's germline CDR1 is WSHSY and CDR2 SAAADI. Trimming took 6 bases from V and 3 from J, leaving 14 bases between them. The CDR3 runs 14 residues. The CDR3 reads CASRLAGTYTEAFF. CDR3 nucleotide sequence: TGCGCCAGCAGGTTAGCAGGGACCTACACTGAAGCTTTCTTT.

The gene calls are TRBV4-2 and TRBJ1-4; no definite D call. This CDR3 contains 18 residues. V lost 1 base and J 0 bases, leaving 15 bases between the germline ends. The germline V gene encodes CDR1 LGHNA and CDR2 YNFKEQ. CDR3: CASSQGTESWATNEKLFF. CDR3 bases: TGTGCCAGCAGCCAAGGCACGGAGAGTTGGGCAACTAATGAAAAACTGTTTTTT.

The gene calls are TRBV29-1 and TRBJ2-1; TRBD2 aligns across 14 bases. Looked up from germline, CDR1 is SQVTM and CDR2 is ANQGSEA. V lost 3 bases, J lost 7 bases, and 2 bases stayed unmatched. The CDR3 is made up of 14 amino acids. The CDR3 loop reads CSVDGTSGGNEQFF. The DNA of the CDR3 is TGCAGCGTTGATGGGACTAGCGGGGGTAATGAGCAGTTCTTC.

The chain recombines TRBV7-3 with TRBJ2-5; D not resolved. V shed 2 bases and J shed 2 bases, with 6 bases lying between them. The CDR3 extends over 13 amino acids. Germline V gene lookup returns CDR1 SGHTA and CDR2 FQGTGA. CDR3 residues: CASSLAAQETQYF. The CDR3 DNA follows: TGTGCCAGCAGCTTAGCCGCGCAAGAGACCCAGTACTTC.

This chain links TRBV27 with TRBJ2-3, with TRBD1 identical over 7 bases. The junction had 4 bases not matched to a gene; V was cut back by 6 bases and J by 1 base. The CDR3 consists of 14 residues. Germline V CDR1 and CDR2: MNHEY, SMNVEV (reference sequence). CDR3 sequence: CASRHTGGTDTQYF. Here the CDR3 DNA reads TGTGCCAGCAGGCATACAGGGGGCACAGATACGCAGTATTTT.

The gene calls are TRBV19 and TRBJ2-2; D is uncertain. V was clipped by 6 bases and J by 5 bases, with 4 bases between them. The CDR3 extends over 11 amino acids. CDR1 and CDR2 (germline): LNHDA, SQIVND (reference sequence). The CDR3 DNA sequence: TGTGCCAGTAGCCGAACCGGGGAGCTGTTTTTT. Protein product: CASSRTGELFF.

This chain joins TRBV18 and TRBJ2-3; the D is unclear. Trimming pared 10 bases from V and 2 bases from J, leaving 19 bases between. Germline V gives CDR1 KGHSH, CDR2 LQKENI. CDR3 size: 15 residues. The CDR3 bases are TGTGCCACCAAAGGCGGCCTTAGCCTCACAGATACGCAGTATTTT. This sequence encodes CATKGGLSLTDTQYF.

This clone showed up just once. The chain employs TRBV7-8 and TRBJ1-3, with D perhaps matching TRBD1 (6 bases). V was cut by 5 bases and J by 0 bases, with 14 bases left in between. CDR3 size: 16 residues. Per the germline V gene, CDR1 is SGHVS and CDR2 is FQNEAQ. CDR3 coding DNA: TGTGCCAGCAGCCTAATGGACAGCATCTCTGGAAACACCATATATTTT. Translating gives CASSLMDSISGNTIYF.

The chain combines TRBV6-1 with TRBJ2-3, with 8 bases lining up with TRBD2. The CDR3 sequence is 15 residues long. The junction had 6 bases not matched to a gene; V was cut back by 5 bases and J by 2 bases. Germline V gives CDR1 MNHNS, CDR2 SASEGT. The CDR3 DNA sequence: TGTGCCAGCAGTTCCCGGGGGGGGAACACAGATACGCAGTATTTT. Protein product: CASSSRGGNTDTQYF.

The rearrangement joins TRBV6-5 to TRBJ1-2; D gene unclear. Germline V gene data show CDR1 as MNHEY and CDR2 as SVGAGI. This CDR3 comprises 14 residues. Trimming took off 4 bases at V and 6 bases at J, with 15 bases between the two ends. CDR3 DNA sequence: TGTGCCAGCAGTTCCCAGGCCGGCGGGCATGGCTACACCTTC. Translating gives CASSSQAGGHGYTF.

The chain couples TRBV4-2 to TRBJ2-7; 7 nucleotides align to TRBD2. J gave up 7 bases and V 1 base, and 10 bases lay outside the gene matches. Germline lookup yields CDR1 LGHNA and CDR2 YNFKEQ. The CDR3 consists of 15 residues. CDR3 residues: CASSQVVGGHREQYF. In nucleotides, the CDR3 is TGTGCCAGCAGCCAAGTAGTGGGAGGGCATAGAGAGCAGTACTTC.

The rearrangement joins TRBV5-8 to TRBJ1-1; the D is unclear. The CDR3 has 13 amino acids. CDR1 is SGHTS and CDR2 is YDEGEE in the germline V gene. V lost 0 bases, J lost 3 bases, and 6 bases lay in between. Here the CDR3 reads CASSLVVHTEAFF. In nucleotides, the CDR3 is TGTGCCAGCAGCTTGGTTGTGCACACTGAAGCTTTCTTT.

The sample holds a few counts of this clone. The chain has TRBV6-6 and TRBJ1-2; 10 positions match TRBD1. V trimming: 3 bases; J trimming: 5 bases; junction bases outside the gene matches: 6. The germline gives CDR1 MNHNY, CDR2 SVGAGI (reference sequence). There are 15 residues in the CDR3. CDR3 coding DNA: TGTGCCAGCAGTTATTCCGGGACAGGGGAGTATGGCTACACCTTC. It codes for CASSYSGTGEYGYTF.

This chain links TRBV2 with TRBJ1-1, with 8 bases identical to TRBD1. V lost 6 bases, J lost 4 bases, and 7 bases stayed unmatched. The CDR3 loop spans 14 amino acids. Germline-derived CDR1 and CDR2 are SNHLY and FYNNEI. Written as DNA, the CDR3 is TGTGCCAGCAGCTCTATGGGGACAGGCACTGAAGCTTTCTTT. It is translated as CASSSMGTGTEAFF.